A selection of T cell receptor beta chains follows, all from one sample in a study of blood T cell repertoires in COVID-19. Data came from immunoSEQ multiplex PCR; TCRdb stores just in-frame clones and leaves some out. The repertoire holds over 75,000 clones, about 83% seen once, with under 30% in the top ten. Sequencing input: peripheral blood. The receptor source for this set is a human donor in a cohort sampled during active COVID-19. The CDR3 runs from the conserved cysteine through the conserved F or W. D genes are given only for firm matches. Size values are once, few and many counts, or a class for expanded clones, and some rows have none.

D,J,V,size,CDR3,DNA
-,TRBJ1-2,TRBV5-1,once,CASSLAFSSYGYTF,TGCGCCAGCAGCTTGGCATTTTCTAGCTATGGCTACACCTTC
-,TRBJ1-2,TRBV11-2,-,CASSFGRGGHGYTF,TGTGCCAGCAGCTTTGGAAGGGGGGGCCACGGCTACACCTTC
-,TRBJ1-4,TRBV12-1,-,CASSSLRAVSEKLFF,TGTGCCAGCAGCTCCCTCAGGGCCGTAAGTGAAAAACTGTTTTTT
-,TRBJ1-1,TRBV3-1/TRBV3-2,-,CASSQTPEGNTEAFF,TGTGCCAGCAGTCAAACCCCCGAGGGAAACACTGAAGCTTTCTTT
-,TRBJ2-7,TRBV15,-,CATSSLRTTYEQYF,TGTGCCACCAGCAGCCTGCGAACGACCTACGAGCAGTACTTC
-,TRBJ2-3,TRBV5-6,-,CASSFSVTSTDTQYF,TGTGCCAGCAGCTTTAGCGTGACTAGCACAGATACGCAGTATTTT
TRBD1,TRBJ1-5,TRBV15,-,CATSRDRGIQPQHF,TGTGCCACCAGCAGAGACAGGGGGATTCAGCCCCAGCATTTT
TRBD2,TRBJ2-3,TRBV28,-,CASGRLAGGTDTQYF,TGTGCCAGCGGACGACTAGCGGGAGGCACAGATACGCAGTATTTT
TRBD2,TRBJ2-3,TRBV27,-,CATARLRAGGPFTDTQYF,TGTGCCACGGCCCGACTTCGAGCGGGAGGTCCTTTCACAGATACGCAGTATTTT
-,TRBJ2-6,TRBV28,-,CASSYSSGANVLTF,TGTGCCAGCAGTTACAGCTCTGGGGCCAACGTCCTGACTTTC
-,TRBJ1-5,TRBV5-1,-,CASSPGLGNQPQHF,TGCGCCAGCAGTCCCGGACTGGGCAATCAGCCCCAGCATTTT
TRBD1,TRBJ2-5,TRBV2,-,CASSRDRFTQYF,TGTGCCAGCAGCCGGGACAGGTTCACCCAGTACTTC
TRBD1,TRBJ1-2,TRBV7-9,-,CASSHATGNYGYTF,TGTGCCAGCAGCCACGCGACAGGGAACTATGGCTACACCTTC
-,TRBJ1-4,TRBV11-2,-,CASSRGPTGGEKLFF,TGTGCCAGCAGCCGCGGACCAACTGGGGGGGAAAAACTGTTTTTT
TRBD2,TRBJ2-7,TRBV7-2,-,CASSSSLAAFSF,TGTGCCAGTAGCTCAAGCCTAGCGGCCTTCAGCTTC
-,TRBJ2-1,TRBV7-6,-,CASSLVPGSYEQFF,TGTGCCAGCAGCTTAGTTCCCGGGAGCTATGAGCAGTTCTTC
-,TRBJ2-1,TRBV7-3,-,CASSLVAAGNEQFF,TGTGCCAGCAGCTTAGTAGCTGCGGGGAATGAGCAGTTCTTC
-,TRBJ1-5,TRBV21-1,-,CASSKGRGASNQPQHF,TGTGCCAGCAGCAAAGGACGGGGGGCGAGCAATCAGCCCCAGCATTTT
-,TRBJ1-5,TRBV6-5,-,CASSWESNQPQHF,TGTGCCAGCAGCTGGGAGAGCAATCAGCCCCAGCATTTT
TRBD1,TRBJ2-7,TRBV5-6,few,CASSLRGQASYEQYF,TGTGCCAGCAGCTTAAGGGGACAGGCCTCCTACGAGCAGTACTTC
TRBD2,TRBJ2-7,TRBV19,-,CASSAGTTAQYEQYF,TGTGCCAGTAGCGCCGGGACTACCGCCCAATACGAGCAGTACTTC
-,TRBJ1-4,TRBV7-9,-,CASSLRSGSGDEKLFF,TGTGCCAGCAGCTTAAGGTCAGGGTCGGGCGATGAAAAACTGTTTTTT
-,TRBJ1-4,TRBV5-4,-,CASSLEVGNEKLFF,TGTGCCAGCAGCTTGGAGGTCGGGAATGAAAAACTGTTTTTT
-,TRBJ2-4,TRBV5-5,-,CASSLAGASVLAKNIQYF,TGTGCCAGCAGCTTGGCTGGGGCTAGCGTCCTAGCCAAAAACATTCAGTACTTC
TRBD1,TRBJ2-5,TRBV23-1,-,CASSPRGRETQYF,TGCGCCAGCAGCCCGAGGGGGCGAGAGACCCAGTACTTC
TRBD1,TRBJ1-5,TRBV9,-,CASSVEQGQPQHF,TGTGCCAGCAGCGTAGAACAGGGGCAGCCCCAGCATTTT
TRBD1,TRBJ2-7,TRBV7-2,-,CASTRGQGVSYEQYF,TGTGCCAGCACCCGGGGACAGGGAGTATCCTACGAGCAGTACTTC
TRBD2,TRBJ2-3,TRBV9,-,CASSPGLASIDTQYF,TGTGCCAGCAGCCCGGGACTAGCGTCAATTGATACGCAGTATTTT
-,TRBJ2-7,TRBV28,-,CASNLHRTQTDRKGREQYF,TGTGCCAGCAATCTTCACCGTACCCAAACGGACAGGAAAGGGAGGGAGCAGTACTTC
TRBD2,TRBJ2-7,TRBV18,-,CASSQSGELYEQYF,TGTGCCAGCTCACAGAGCGGGGAGCTCTACGAGCAGTACTTC
-,TRBJ1-5,TRBV4-3,-,CASSQDANSNQPQHF,TGCGCCAGCAGCCAAGATGCGAATAGCAATCAGCCCCAGCATTTT
-,TRBJ2-5,TRBV18,-,CASSPLGRRETQYF,TGTGCCAGCTCACCTCTTGGCAGGAGGGAGACCCAGTACTTC
-,TRBJ1-6,TRBV5-6,once,CASSPDRTNSPLHF,TGTGCCAGCAGCCCTGACAGGACCAATTCACCCCTCCACTTT
TRBD1,TRBJ2-7,TRBV30,-,CAWNRGVVYEQYF,TGTGCCTGGAACAGGGGGGTTGTCTACGAGCAGTACTTC
-,TRBJ1-1,TRBV7-8,-,CASSSQENTEAFF,TGTGCCAGCAGCTCGCAGGAGAACACTGAAGCTTTCTTT
TRBD1,TRBJ2-4,TRBV15,-,CATSSVNRGENNIQYF,TGTGCCACCAGCAGTGTTAACAGGGGGGAAAACAACATTCAGTACTTC
-,TRBJ1-5,TRBV28,-,CASRSGGVQGQHF,TGTGCCAGCAGATCGGGGGGGGTACAGGGACAGCATTTT
-,TRBJ2-7,TRBV7-8,-,CASRVGGHEQYF,TGTGCCAGCAGGGTAGGAGGGCACGAGCAGTACTTC
TRBD2,TRBJ2-2,TRBV3-1/TRBV3-2,-,CASSQDARGAGGPLDTGELFF,TGTGCCAGCAGCCAAGATGCCCGTGGAGCGGGAGGGCCGCTTGACACCGGGGAGCTGTTTTTT
TRBD2,TRBJ2-7,TRBV7-2,-,CASSSTSGGSYEQYF,TGTGCCAGCAGCTCTACTAGCGGGGGGTCCTACGAGCAGTACTTC
-,TRBJ1-3,TRBV3-1/TRBV3-2,-,CASSRQFSGNTIYF,TGTGCCAGCAGCCGACAGTTCTCTGGAAACACCATATATTTT